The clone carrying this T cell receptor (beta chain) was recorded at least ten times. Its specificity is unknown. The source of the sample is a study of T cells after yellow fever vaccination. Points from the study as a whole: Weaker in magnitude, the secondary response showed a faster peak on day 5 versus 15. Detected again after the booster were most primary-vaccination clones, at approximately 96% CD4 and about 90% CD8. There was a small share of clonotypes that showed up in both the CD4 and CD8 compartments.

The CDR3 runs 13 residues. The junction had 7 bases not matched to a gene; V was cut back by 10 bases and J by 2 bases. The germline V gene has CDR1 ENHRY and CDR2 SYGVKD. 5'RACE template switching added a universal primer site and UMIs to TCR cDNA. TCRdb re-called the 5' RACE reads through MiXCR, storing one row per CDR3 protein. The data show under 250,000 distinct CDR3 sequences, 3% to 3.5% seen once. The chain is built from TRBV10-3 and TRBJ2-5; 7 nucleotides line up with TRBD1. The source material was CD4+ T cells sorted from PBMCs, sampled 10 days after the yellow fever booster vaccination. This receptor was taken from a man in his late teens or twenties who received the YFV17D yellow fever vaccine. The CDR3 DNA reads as TGTGCCACCGAGCAACAGGGGCAAGAGACCCAGTACTTC. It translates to CATEQQGQETQYF.